Reported below is one TCR beta chain. The sample belongs to a study of control samples from healthy donors and cancer patients. CDR1 is SGHTA, CDR2 FQGNSA, per germline. CDR3 length: 16 residues. Germline trimming cut 1 base from V and 4 bases from J; bases unmatched to any gene: 9. The protocol was immunoSEQ multiplex PCR, while the TCRdb copy is restricted to in-frame clones and leaves out a portion. This sample has around 94,000 clones, with roughly 86% found just once. The gene calls are TRBV7-2 and TRBJ1-2; 7 bases line up with TRBD1. Material for sequencing was blood. This sequence originates from a woman in her fifties or sixties in good health. This chain's CDR3 is CASSLGSGGEGYGYTF. CDR3 nucleotides: TGTGCCAGCAGCTTAGGGTCAGGGGGGGAAGGCTATGGCTACACCTTC.